Each of the 18 T cell receptor beta chains below was sequenced from the same sample in a study of OX40 agonist ivuxolimab in advanced cancers. Using immunoSEQ multiplex PCR, the repertoire was profiled, and TCRdb retains in-frame clones only, with some absent. Among tens of thousands of clones listed, approximately 90% were seen once. Material: CD4+ or CD8+ T cells sorted from blood, obtained in a trial of the OX40 agonist ivuxolimab. The receptors derive from an adult with an advanced solid tumor such as melanoma, head and neck, liver or kidney cancer.

In its sample, this clone was seen a few times. The chain uses TRBV30 and TRBJ1-1; D is uncertain. Germline V gene data show CDR1 as GTSNPN and CDR2 as SVGIG (reference sequence). The V gene lost 4 bases and the J gene lost 4 bases, with 10 bases spanning the gap. The CDR3 totals 12 residues. CDR3 sequence (DNA): TGTGCCTGGAAACCATTGGGCACTGAAGCTTTCTTT. It codes for CAWKPLGTEAFF.

The chain has TRBV11-2 and TRBJ2-3; D might be TRBD2 (5 bases). Germline V lookup: CDR1 SGHAT, CDR2 FQNNGV. The CDR3 has 15 amino acids. V lost 3 bases and J 2 bases, leaving 12 bases between the germline ends. The CDR3 protein is CASSLGGSTTDTQYF. CDR3 in DNA: TGTGCCAGCAGCTTGGGCGGGTCCACCACAGATACGCAGTATTTT.

This clone has only one observation. The CDR3 loop reads CASSTRDRVSTDTQYF. CDR3 sequence (DNA): TGTGCCAGCAGCACAAGGGACAGGGTATCCACAGATACGCAGTATTTT. This chain links TRBV7-9 with TRBJ2-3, with 9 nucleotides matching TRBD1. J lost 2 bases, V lost 5 bases, and 8 bases had no gene match. The CDR3 sequence is 16 residues long. The germline CDR1 and CDR2 sequences are SEHNR and FQNEAQ (reference sequence).

The chain is built from TRBV14 and TRBJ2-1; TRBD1 agrees at 8 bases. V lost 3 bases and J lost 5; bases outside the gene matches: 3. This CDR3 spans 14 amino acids. Per germline, CDR1 SGHDN and CDR2 FVKESK. CDR3 DNA sequence: TGTGCCAGCAGCCAGGGACAGGCCGACAATGAGCAGTTCTTC. As protein: CASSQGQADNEQFF.

The chain combines TRBV7-6 with TRBJ2-7; TRBD2 is a possible D gene (6 bases). The germline V gene encodes CDR1 SGHVS and CDR2 FNYEAQ. This CDR3 contains 15 residues. The V end lost 4 bases, the J end lost 2 bases, and 15 bases lay between the germline ends. CDR3 amino acids: CASSSGRSPTYEQYF. DNA for the CDR3: TGTGCCAGCAGCTCCGGGAGATCCCCAACCTACGAGCAGTACTTC.

The J gene is TRBJ2-3, the V gene TRBV9; 7 bases align to TRBD2. The germline V gene has CDR1 SGDLS and CDR2 YYNGEE. CDR3 length: 14 amino acids. The V and J ends lost 0 bases and 4 bases, in that order; junction bases with no gene match: 2. This CDR3 reads CASSVAGGADTQYF. The CDR3 DNA sequence: TGTGCCAGCAGCGTAGCGGGGGGAGCAGATACGCAGTATTTT.

This chain connects TRBV7-2 to TRBJ2-5; 7 nucleotides line up with TRBD1. Trimming took 5 bases from V and 0 from J; bases not matched to a gene: 12. Germline CDR1 and CDR2: SGHTA and FQGNSA. The CDR3 runs 17 residues. CDR3 sequence: CASSRLGGQLYQETQYF. CDR3 nucleotide sequence: TGTGCCAGCAGCCGATTAGGGGGACAGCTCTACCAAGAGACCCAGTACTTC.

The chain employs TRBV29-1 and TRBJ2-3; a weak D match, TRBD1 (7 bases). The ends were cut back, 4 bases at V and 3 bases at J, with 14 bases in the middle. The CDR3 spans 14 residues. The germline V gene encodes CDR1 SQVTM and CDR2 ANQGSEA. For the CDR3, the DNA is TGCAGCGTTGGGTCAGGGGGGCGGACAGATACGCAGTATTTT. Protein sequence: CSVGSGGRTDTQYF.

By share, this clone counts as medium-sized (0.01 to 0.1%). V usage is TRBV7-9 and J usage is TRBJ1-3; tentative D call: TRBD1 (6 bases). CDR1 and CDR2 (germline): SEHNR, FQNEAQ (reference sequence). Trimming cost V 6 bases and J 1 base, with 19 bases left between them. The CDR3 loop spans 17 amino acids. The DNA for the CDR3 is TGTGCCAGCAGTCACCGGGCGAGGGGGTATTCTGGAAACACCATATATTTT. It codes for CASSHRARGYSGNTIYF.

The chain employs TRBV15 and TRBJ2-7; tentatively, D is TRBD1 or TRBD2 (5 bases each). Trimming stripped 3 bases from V and 0 bases from J, with 12 bases between. The CDR3 is 15 amino acids. The germline V gene has CDR1 LNHNV and CDR2 YYDKDF (reference sequence). CDR3 loop: CATSRGDGSSYEQYF. The CDR3 region has the DNA TGTGCCACCAGCAGGGGGGACGGCAGCTCCTACGAGCAGTACTTC.

V and J are TRBV7-9 and TRBJ2-3, with D possibly matching TRBD1 (5 bases). Germline loops: CDR1 SEHNR, CDR2 FQNEAQ (reference sequence). V lost 4 bases, J lost 2 bases, and 16 bases lay in between. There are 16 residues in the CDR3. Here the CDR3 reads CASSSPDSEITDTQYF. CDR3 DNA: TGTGCCAGCAGCTCTCCAGACAGCGAAATCACAGATACGCAGTATTTT.

This clone was counted once. J is TRBJ1-1 and V is TRBV7-7; the D is unclear. The CDR3 is made up of 13 amino acids. Trimming cost V 3 bases and J 2 bases, with 7 bases left between them. From germline, CDR1 is SSHAT and CDR2 FNYEAQ (reference sequence). The CDR3 nucleotides are TGTGCCAGCAGCTTTTCGACCAACACTGAAGCTTTCTTT. It encodes CASSFSTNTEAFF.

CDR3 bases: TGTGCCAGCAGCGTCGGCGGGATGGCAGATACGCAGTATTTT. Its translation: CASSVGGMADTQYF. The chain combines TRBV9 with TRBJ2-3, with a weak D call TRBD2 (6 bases). The CDR3 loop spans 14 amino acids. Deletions cut 2 bases from V and 4 bases from J, with 11 bases between. CDR1 and CDR2 (germline): SGDLS, YYNGEE.

This CDR3 is CASSLWDSGNQPQHF. The CDR3 DNA is TGTGCCAGCAGTCTCTGGGACAGCGGGAACCAGCCCCAGCATTTT. The chain joins TRBV6-1 to TRBJ1-5; TRBD1 agrees at 7 bases. V gave up 5 bases and J gave up 7 bases; unmatched junction bases: 11. Germline-derived CDR1 and CDR2 are MNHNS and SASEGT. CDR3 size: 15 residues.

This rearrangement joins TRBV7-8 to TRBJ2-2; the D gene is possibly TRBD1 (5 bases). Germline loops: CDR1 SGHVS, CDR2 FQNEAQ. The CDR3 has 15 amino acids. Trimming left V 3 bases short and J 4 bases short, with 12 bases between. In DNA, the CDR3 is TGTGCCAGCAGCTTCTCCCCCACAGGCACCGGGGAGCTGTTTTTT. It encodes CASSFSPTGTGELFF.

This clone was detected once. The chain joins TRBV27 to TRBJ2-3, with unresolved D. Germline CDR1 and CDR2: MNHEY and SMNVEV (reference sequence). The CDR3 runs to 12 residues. The V gene lost 3 bases and the J gene lost 6 bases, with 7 bases spanning the gap. The CDR3 spells CASSFPRDTQYF. CDR3 coding DNA: TGTGCCAGCAGTTTTCCTCGGGATACGCAGTATTTT.

This rearrangement joins TRBV28 to TRBJ2-7; tentatively, D is TRBD1 (5 bases). With 4 bases removed from V and 5 bases from J, the gap between germline ends came to 15 bases. CDR3 length: 14 residues. The V gene's germline CDR1 is MDHEN and CDR2 SYDVKM. This CDR3 reads CASSSVLGQHEQYF. The CDR3 coding sequence is TGTGCCAGCAGTTCCGTCCTGGGGCAGCACGAGCAGTACTTC.

V is TRBV27 and J is TRBJ1-1; TRBD1 is a possible D gene (6 bases). This CDR3 has 15 amino acids. Looked up from germline, CDR1 is MNHEY and CDR2 is SMNVEV (reference sequence). V lost 1 base and J 4 bases, leaving 13 bases between the germline ends. The CDR3, as DNA: TGTGCCAGCAGTTTATGGGGGGCGGGGGCCACTGAAGCTTTCTTT. This sequence encodes CASSLWGAGATEAFF.